This T cell receptor (beta chain) comes out of a study of T-cell memory formation after mild COVID-19. Germline-derived CDR1 and CDR2 are LGHNA and YSLEER. The V segment lost 0 bases and the J segment 1 base; nucleotides outside the gene matches: 2. The CDR3 spans 15 residues. This clonotype has a count of ten or more. Via MiXCR, TCRdb re-called the 5' RACE reads, giving one row per CDR3 protein. The repertoire holds about 400,000 distinct CDR3 sequences, about 15% seen once, with 20% to 25% in the top ten. This rearrangement joins TRBV4-3 to TRBJ2-7, with 8 nucleotides matching TRBD2. The specimen was PBMCs or a T cell subset sorted from them (not recorded which). This clonotype was obtained from a man aged 18 to 30 who had mild COVID-19 (a few samples of this study predate the infection). Cell type and time point are not known. Here the CDR3 reads CASSQESGGSYEQYF. The CDR3 region has the DNA TGCGCCAGCAGCCAAGAAAGCGGGGGTTCCTACGAGCAGTACTTC.